This T cell receptor (beta chain) stems from a study of blood T cell repertoires in COVID-19. Patients from Seattle were sampled longitudinally, starting during active infection. The V segment lost 1 base and the J segment 6 bases; nucleotides outside the gene matches: 4. The CDR3 sequence is 14 residues long. In germline, CDR1 is LGHDT, CDR2 YNNKEL (reference sequence). Here immunoSEQ multiplex PCR was the method, and the copy in TCRdb shows in-frame clones only, minus some. The sample includes 180,000 or so clones, about 81% of them seen just once. This TCR was sampled from a woman over 75 with COVID-19, enrolled during active disease. Sequencing was done on a sample of peripheral blood. The genes are TRBV3-1 (or the pseudogene TRBV3-2) and TRBJ2-7; 9 positions match TRBD2. The CDR3 DNA sequence: TGTGCCAGCAGCCAAGTTCTAGCGGGGATCGAGCAGTACTTC. It specifies CASSQVLAGIEQYF.